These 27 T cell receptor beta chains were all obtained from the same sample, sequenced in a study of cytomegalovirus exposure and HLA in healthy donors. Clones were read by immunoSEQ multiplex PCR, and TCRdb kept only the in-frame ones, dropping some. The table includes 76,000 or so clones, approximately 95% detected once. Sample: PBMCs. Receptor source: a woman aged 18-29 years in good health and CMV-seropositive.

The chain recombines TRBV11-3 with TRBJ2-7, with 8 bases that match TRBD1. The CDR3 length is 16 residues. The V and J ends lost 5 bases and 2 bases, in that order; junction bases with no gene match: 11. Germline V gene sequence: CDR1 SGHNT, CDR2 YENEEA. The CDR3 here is CASSRSVGDRTYEQYF. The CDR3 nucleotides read TGTGCCAGCAGCCGTTCAGTGGGGGACAGGACCTACGAGCAGTACTTC. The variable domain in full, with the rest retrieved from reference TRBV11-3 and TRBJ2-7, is EAGVVQSPRYKIIEKKQPVAFWCNPISGHNTLYWYLQNLGQGPELLIRYENEEAVDDSQLPKDRFSAERLKGVDSTLKIQPAELGDSAVYLCASSRSVGDRTYEQYFGPGTRLTVT.

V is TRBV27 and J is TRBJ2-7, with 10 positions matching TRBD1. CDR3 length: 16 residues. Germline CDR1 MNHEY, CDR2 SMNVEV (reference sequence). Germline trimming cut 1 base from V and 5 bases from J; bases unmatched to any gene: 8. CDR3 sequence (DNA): TGTGCCAGCAGTTTATATTTTGGACAGGGGGGGAACGAGCAGTACTTC. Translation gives CASSLYFGQGGNEQYF.

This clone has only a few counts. For the CDR3, the DNA is TGTGCCAGCAGTTTATCGGTCCGGACAGGCTATTACGAGCAGTACTTC. Its translation is CASSLSVRTGYYEQYF. V is TRBV27 and J is TRBJ2-7; 7 nucleotides match TRBD1. Germline V gives CDR1 MNHEY, CDR2 SMNVEV (reference sequence). This CDR3 spans 16 amino acids. V dropped 0 bases and J dropped 4; count of bases not matched to a gene: 9.

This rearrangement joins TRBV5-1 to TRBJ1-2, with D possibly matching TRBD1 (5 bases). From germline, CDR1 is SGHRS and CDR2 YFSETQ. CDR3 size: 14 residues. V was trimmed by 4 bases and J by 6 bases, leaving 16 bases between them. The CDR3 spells CASSPAGGIDGYTF. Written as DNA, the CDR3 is TGCGCCAGCAGCCCGGCGGGGGGAATCGATGGCTACACCTTC.

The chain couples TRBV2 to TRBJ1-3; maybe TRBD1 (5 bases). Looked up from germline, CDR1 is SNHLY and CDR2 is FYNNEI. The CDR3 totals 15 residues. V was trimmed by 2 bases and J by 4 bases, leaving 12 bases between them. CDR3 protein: CASSESGAGGNTIYF. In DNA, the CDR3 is TGTGCCAGCAGTGAAAGTGGGGCAGGCGGAAACACCATATATTTT.

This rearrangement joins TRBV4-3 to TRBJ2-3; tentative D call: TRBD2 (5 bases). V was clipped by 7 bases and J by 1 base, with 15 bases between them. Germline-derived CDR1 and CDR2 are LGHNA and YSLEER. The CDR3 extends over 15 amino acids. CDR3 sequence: CASTHSSSRTDTQYF. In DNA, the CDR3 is TGCGCCAGCACACACTCTAGCTCCCGCACAGATACGCAGTATTTT.

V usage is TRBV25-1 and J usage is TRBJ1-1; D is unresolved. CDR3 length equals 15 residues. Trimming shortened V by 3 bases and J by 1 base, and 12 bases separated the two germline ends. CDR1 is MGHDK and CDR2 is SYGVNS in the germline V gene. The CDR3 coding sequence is TGTGCCAGCAGTGACTTCCAGATGTCGAACACTGAAGCTTTCTTT. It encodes CASSDFQMSNTEAFF.

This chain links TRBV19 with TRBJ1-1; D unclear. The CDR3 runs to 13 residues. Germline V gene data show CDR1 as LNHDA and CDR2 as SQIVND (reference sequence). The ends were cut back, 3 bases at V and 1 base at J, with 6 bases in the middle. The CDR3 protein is CASSMRKNTEAFF. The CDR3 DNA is TGTGCCAGTAGTATGCGGAAGAACACTGAAGCTTTCTTT.

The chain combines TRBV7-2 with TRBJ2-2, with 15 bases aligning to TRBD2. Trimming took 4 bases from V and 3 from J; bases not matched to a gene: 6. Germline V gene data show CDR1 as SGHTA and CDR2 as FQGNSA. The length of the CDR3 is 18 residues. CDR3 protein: CASSSGLAGGGYTGELFF. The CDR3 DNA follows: TGTGCCAGCAGCTCGGGACTAGCGGGAGGAGGGTACACCGGGGAGCTGTTTTTT.

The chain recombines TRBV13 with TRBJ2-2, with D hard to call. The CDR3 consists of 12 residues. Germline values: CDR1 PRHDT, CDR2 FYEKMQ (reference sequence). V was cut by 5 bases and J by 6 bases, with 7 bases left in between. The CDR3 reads CASSPRAGELFF. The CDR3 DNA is TGTGCCAGCAGCCCCCGTGCCGGGGAGCTGTTTTTT.

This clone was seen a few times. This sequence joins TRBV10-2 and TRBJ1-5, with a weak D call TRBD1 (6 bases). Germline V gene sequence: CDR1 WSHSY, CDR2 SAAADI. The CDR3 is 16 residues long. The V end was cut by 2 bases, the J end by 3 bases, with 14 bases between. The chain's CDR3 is CASSERYQGTNQPQHF. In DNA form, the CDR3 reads TGCGCCAGCAGTGAGAGATATCAGGGGACCAATCAGCCCCAGCATTTT.

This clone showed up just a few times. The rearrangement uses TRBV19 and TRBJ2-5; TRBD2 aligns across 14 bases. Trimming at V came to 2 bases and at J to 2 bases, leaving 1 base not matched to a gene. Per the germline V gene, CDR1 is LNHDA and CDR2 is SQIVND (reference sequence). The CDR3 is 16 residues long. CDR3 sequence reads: CASSIRTSGRQETQYF. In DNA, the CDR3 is TGTGCCAGTAGTATACGGACTAGCGGGAGGCAAGAGACCCAGTACTTC. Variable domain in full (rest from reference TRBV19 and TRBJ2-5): DGGITQSPKYLFRKEGQNVTLSCEQNLNHDAMYWYRQDPGQGLRLIYYSQIVNDFQKGDIAEGYSVSREKKESFPLTVTSAQKNPTAFYLCASSIRTSGRQETQYFGPGTRLLVL.

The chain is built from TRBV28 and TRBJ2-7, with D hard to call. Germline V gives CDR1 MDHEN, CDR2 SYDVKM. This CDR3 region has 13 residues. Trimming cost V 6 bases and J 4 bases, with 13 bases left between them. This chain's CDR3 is CASSLRSSYEQYF. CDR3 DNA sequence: TGTGCCAGCAGCCTCAGGTCCTCGTACGAGCAGTACTTC.

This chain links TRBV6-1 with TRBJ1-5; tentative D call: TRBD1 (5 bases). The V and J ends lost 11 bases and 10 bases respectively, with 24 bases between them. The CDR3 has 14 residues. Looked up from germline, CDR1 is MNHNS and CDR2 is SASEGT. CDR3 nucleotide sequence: TGTGCCGGGTCCCTCGGACACGCGGCAACACCCCAGCATTTT. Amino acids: CAGSLGHAATPQHF.

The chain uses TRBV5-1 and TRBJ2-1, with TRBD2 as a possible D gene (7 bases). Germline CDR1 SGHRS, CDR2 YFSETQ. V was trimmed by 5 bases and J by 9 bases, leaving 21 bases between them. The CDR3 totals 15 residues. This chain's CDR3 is CASRLSLGGPGEQFF. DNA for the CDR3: TGCGCCAGCAGGTTAAGCCTCGGGGGGCCAGGTGAGCAGTTCTTC.

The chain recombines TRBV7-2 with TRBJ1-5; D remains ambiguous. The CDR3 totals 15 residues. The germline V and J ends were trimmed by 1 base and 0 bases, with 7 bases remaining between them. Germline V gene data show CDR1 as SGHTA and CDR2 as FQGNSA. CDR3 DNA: TGTGCCAGCAGCTTAGTCGGTGATAGCAATCAGCCCCAGCATTTT. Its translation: CASSLVGDSNQPQHF.

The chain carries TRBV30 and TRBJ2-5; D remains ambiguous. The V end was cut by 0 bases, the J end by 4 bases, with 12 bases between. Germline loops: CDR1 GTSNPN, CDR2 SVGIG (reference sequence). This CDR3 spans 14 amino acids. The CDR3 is CAWSVHPPLETQYF. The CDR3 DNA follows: TGTGCCTGGAGTGTACATCCCCCTCTAGAGACCCAGTACTTC. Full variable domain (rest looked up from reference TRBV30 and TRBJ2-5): SQTIHQWPATLVQPVGSPLSLECTVEGTSNPNLYWYRQAAGRGLQLLFYSVGIGQISSEVPQNLSASRPQDRQFILSSKKLLLSDSGFYLCAWSVHPPLETQYFGPGTRLLVL.

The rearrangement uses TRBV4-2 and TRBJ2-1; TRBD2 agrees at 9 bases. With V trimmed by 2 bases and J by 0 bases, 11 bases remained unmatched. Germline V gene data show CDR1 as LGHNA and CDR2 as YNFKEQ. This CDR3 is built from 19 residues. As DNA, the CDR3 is TGTGCCAGCAGCCAAATCTTTAGCGGGGGTTTCAGCTCCTACAATGAGCAGTTCTTC. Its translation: CASSQIFSGGFSSYNEQFF.

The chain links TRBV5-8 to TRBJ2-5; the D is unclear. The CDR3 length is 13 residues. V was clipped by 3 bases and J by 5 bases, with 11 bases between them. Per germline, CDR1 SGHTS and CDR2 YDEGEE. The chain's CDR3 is CASSSPRRETQYF. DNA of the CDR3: TGTGCCAGCAGCTCCCCAAGGCGGGAGACCCAGTACTTC.

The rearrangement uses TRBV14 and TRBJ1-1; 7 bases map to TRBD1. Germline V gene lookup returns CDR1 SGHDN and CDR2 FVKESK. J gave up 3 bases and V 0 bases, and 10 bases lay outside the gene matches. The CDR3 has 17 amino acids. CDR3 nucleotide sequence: TGTGCCAGCAGCCAAGAGCCAGGGGGGTTGGGTGACACTGAAGCTTTCTTT. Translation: CASSQEPGGLGDTEAFF.

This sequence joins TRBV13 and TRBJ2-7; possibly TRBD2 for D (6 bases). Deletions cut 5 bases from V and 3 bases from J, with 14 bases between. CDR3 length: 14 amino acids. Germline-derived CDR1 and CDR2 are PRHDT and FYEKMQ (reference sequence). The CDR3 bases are TGTGCCAGCAGCAGGCGGACTACCAACTACGAGCAGTACTTC. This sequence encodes CASSRRTTNYEQYF.

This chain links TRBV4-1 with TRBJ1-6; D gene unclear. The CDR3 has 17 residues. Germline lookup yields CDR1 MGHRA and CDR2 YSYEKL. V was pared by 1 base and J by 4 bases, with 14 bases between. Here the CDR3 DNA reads TGCGCCAGCAGCCAAGTCCGGGGAATCGATTATAATTCACCCCTCCACTTT. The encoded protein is CASSQVRGIDYNSPLHF.

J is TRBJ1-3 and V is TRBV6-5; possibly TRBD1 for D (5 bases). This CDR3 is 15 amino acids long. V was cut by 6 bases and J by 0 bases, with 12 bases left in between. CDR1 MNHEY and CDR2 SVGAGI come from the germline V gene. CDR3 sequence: CASSRDSTSGNTIYF. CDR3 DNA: TGTGCCAGCAGCCGTGACAGTACCTCTGGAAACACCATATATTTT.

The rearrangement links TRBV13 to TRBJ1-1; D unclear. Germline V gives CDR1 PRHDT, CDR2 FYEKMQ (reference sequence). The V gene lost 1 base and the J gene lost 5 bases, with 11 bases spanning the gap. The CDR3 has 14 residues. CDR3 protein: CASSLEERRTEAFF. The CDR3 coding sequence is TGTGCCAGCAGCTTAGAGGAAAGGAGGACTGAAGCTTTCTTT.

The DNA of the CDR3 is TGCAGCGTCAGGGAAGGGGTCAATCAGCCCCAGCATTTT. Protein product: CSVREGVNQPQHF. V usage is TRBV29-1 and J usage is TRBJ1-5; the D gene is possibly TRBD1 (5 bases). The CDR3 extends over 13 amino acids. The germline CDR1 and CDR2 sequences are SQVTM and ANQGSEA. V was pared by 6 bases and J by 3 bases, with 12 bases between.

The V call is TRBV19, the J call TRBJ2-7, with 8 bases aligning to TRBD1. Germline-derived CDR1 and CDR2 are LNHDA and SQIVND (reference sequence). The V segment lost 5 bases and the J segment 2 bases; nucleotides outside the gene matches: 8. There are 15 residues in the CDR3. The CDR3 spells CASSPAGQGTYEQYF. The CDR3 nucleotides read TGTGCCAGTAGTCCTGCCGGACAGGGCACCTACGAGCAGTACTTC.

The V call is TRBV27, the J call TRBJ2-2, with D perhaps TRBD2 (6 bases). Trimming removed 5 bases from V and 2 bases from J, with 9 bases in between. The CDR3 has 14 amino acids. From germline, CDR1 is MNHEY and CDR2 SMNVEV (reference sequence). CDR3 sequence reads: CASSPGTNTGELFF. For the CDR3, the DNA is TGTGCCAGCAGTCCGGGGACTAACACCGGGGAGCTGTTTTTT.